This T cell receptor beta chain came from a study of cytomegalovirus exposure and HLA in healthy donors. This CDR3 contains 12 residues. V was clipped by 3 bases and J by 7 bases, with 7 bases between them. Germline assignment: CDR1 LGHNT and CDR2 FRNRAP. Sequenced by immunoSEQ multiplex PCR; TCRdb stores in-frame clones only, minus some. The sample yields 200,000 to 300,000 clones, about nine tenths seen once. The sequencing input was PBMCs. The chain is built from TRBV12-5 and TRBJ2-1; tentatively, D is TRBD2 (5 bases). The clonotype comes from a woman between 25 and 40 years old in good health and CMV-seronegative. CDR3 loop: CASGFGENEQFF. The DNA for the CDR3 is TGTGCTAGTGGTTTTGGGGAGAATGAGCAGTTCTTC.